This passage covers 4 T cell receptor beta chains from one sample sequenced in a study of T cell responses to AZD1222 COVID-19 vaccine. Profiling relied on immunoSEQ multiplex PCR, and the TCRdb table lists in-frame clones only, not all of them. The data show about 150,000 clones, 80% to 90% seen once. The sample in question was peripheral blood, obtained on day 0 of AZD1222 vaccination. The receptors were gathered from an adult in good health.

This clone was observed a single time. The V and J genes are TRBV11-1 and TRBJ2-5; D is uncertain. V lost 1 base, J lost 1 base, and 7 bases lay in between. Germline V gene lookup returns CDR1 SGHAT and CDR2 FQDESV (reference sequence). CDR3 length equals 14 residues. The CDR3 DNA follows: TGTGCCAGCAGCTTAGTCGCTAGCCAAGAGACCCAGTACTTC. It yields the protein CASSLVASQETQYF.

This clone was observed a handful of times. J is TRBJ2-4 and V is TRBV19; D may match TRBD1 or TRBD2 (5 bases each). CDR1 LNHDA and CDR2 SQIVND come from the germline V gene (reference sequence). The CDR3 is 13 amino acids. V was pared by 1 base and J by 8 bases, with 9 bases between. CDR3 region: CASSIGWDDIQYF. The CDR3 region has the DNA TGTGCCAGTAGTATAGGATGGGACGACATTCAGTACTTC.

As DNA, the CDR3 is TGTGCCAGCAGCATCGGACAGGGGGCGAGTGGCTACACCTTC. Encoded protein: CASSIGQGASGYTF. The chain employs TRBV7-3 and TRBJ1-2; 11 bases are a match to TRBD1. Per the germline V gene, CDR1 is SGHTA and CDR2 is FQGTGA. The V and J ends lost 5 bases and 7 bases, in that order; junction bases with no gene match: 6. The CDR3 runs to 14 residues.

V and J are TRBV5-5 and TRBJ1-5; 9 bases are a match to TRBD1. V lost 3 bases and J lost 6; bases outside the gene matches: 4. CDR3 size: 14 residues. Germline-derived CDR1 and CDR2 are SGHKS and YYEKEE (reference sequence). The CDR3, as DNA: TGTGCCAGCAGCTCACAGGGGGCCGTTCAGCCCCAGCATTTT. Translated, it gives CASSSQGAVQPQHF. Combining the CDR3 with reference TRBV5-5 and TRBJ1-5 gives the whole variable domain DAGVTQSPTHLIKTRGQQVTLRCSPISGHKSVSWYQQVLGQGPQFIFQYYEKEERGRGNFPDRFSARQFPNYSSELNVNALLLGDSALYLCASSSQGAVQPQHFGDGTRLSIL.